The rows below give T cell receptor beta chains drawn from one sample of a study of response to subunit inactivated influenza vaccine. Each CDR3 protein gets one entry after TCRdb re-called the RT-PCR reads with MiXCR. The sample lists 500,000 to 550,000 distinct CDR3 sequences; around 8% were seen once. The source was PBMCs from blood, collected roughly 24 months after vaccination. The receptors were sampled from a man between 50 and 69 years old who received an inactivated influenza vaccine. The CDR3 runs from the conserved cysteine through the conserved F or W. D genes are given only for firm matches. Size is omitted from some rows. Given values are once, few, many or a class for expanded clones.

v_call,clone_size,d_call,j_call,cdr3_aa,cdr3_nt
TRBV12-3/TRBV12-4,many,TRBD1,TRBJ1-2,CATAGGRNYGYTF,TGTGCCACCGCAGGGGGCAGGAACTATGGCTACACCTTC
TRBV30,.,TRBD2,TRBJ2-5,CAWNRGDGQETQYF,TGTGCCTGGAACCGGGGGGACGGGCAAGAGACCCAGTACTTC
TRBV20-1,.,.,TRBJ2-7,CSARGRNGQYF,TGCAGTGCTAGGGGACGGAATGGGCAGTACTTC
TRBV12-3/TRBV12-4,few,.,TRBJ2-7,CASRPSGTHYEQYF,TGTGCCAGCAGACCTTCCGGAACACACTACGAGCAGTACTTC
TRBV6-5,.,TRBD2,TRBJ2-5,CASSYSTGSSGKETQYF,TGTGCCAGCAGTTACTCGACCGGTTCTAGCGGGAAAGAGACCCAGTACTTC
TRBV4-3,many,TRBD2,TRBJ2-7,CASSQEVAGGVEQYF,TGCGCCAGCAGCCAAGAGGTAGCGGGAGGGGTGGAGCAGTACTTC
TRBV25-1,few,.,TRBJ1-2,CASSERWARGGYTF,TGTGCCAGCAGTGAACGTTGGGCGCGGGGTGGCTACACCTTC
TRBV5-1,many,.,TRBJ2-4,CASSRTGGRDIQYF,TGCGCCAGCAGCCGGACTGGGGGGAGAGACATTCAGTACTTC
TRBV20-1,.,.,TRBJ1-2,CSARARQDYGYTF,TGCAGTGCTAGAGCCCGACAGGACTATGGCTACACCTTC
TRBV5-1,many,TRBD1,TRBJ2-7,CASSREGQSYEQYF,TGCGCCAGCAGCCGAGAGGGACAGAGCTACGAGCAGTACTTC
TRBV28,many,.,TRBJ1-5,CASRGAENQPQHF,TGTGCCAGCAGGGGGGCCGAGAATCAGCCCCAGCATTTT
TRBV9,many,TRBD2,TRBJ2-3,CASSATSAPSTDTQYF,TGTGCCAGCAGCGCTACTAGCGCTCCTAGCACAGATACGCAGTATTTT
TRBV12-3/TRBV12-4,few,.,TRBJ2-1,CASQRTGFLSEQFF,TGTGCCAGCCAACGCACAGGGTTTCTTAGTGAGCAGTTCTTC
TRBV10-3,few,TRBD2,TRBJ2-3,CAITPGGVDTQYF,TGTGCCATCACCCCCGGGGGGGTAGATACGCAGTATTTT
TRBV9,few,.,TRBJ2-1,CASSYGGTSYNEQFF,TGTGCCAGCAGCTATGGGGGCACCTCCTACAATGAGCAGTTCTTC
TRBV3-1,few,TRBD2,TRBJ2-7,CASSRGLANEQYF,TGTGCCAGCAGCCGGGGACTAGCAAACGAGCAGTACTTC
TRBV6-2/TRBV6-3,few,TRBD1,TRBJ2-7,CASRQGFTYEQYF,TGTGCCAGCAGACAGGGGTTTACCTACGAGCAGTACTTC
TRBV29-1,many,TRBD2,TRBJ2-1,CSAERGADEQFF,TGCAGCGCAGAGCGGGGCGCGGATGAGCAGTTCTTC
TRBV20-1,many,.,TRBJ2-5,CSAMDWHQETQYF,TGCAGTGCTATGGACTGGCACCAAGAGACCCAGTACTTC
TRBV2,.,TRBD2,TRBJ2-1,CASSSPGLAVYNEQFF,TGTGCCAGCAGCAGTCCGGGACTAGCGGTATACAATGAGCAGTTCTTC